The present T cell receptor beta chain was sequenced within a study of technical replicates of blood from a few donors. Profiling relied on immunoSEQ multiplex PCR, and the TCRdb table lists in-frame clones only, not all of them. The sample shows about 56,000 clones, 80% to 95% of them seen only once. Germline assignment: CDR1 SGHDT and CDR2 YYEEEE. This CDR3 contains 13 residues. V was cut by 2 bases and J by 3 bases, with 6 bases left in between. Sequenced input: PBMCs. The chain carries TRBV5-6 and TRBJ2-1, with D unresolved. The receptor was derived from a human donor in good health. Some clones in this sample may be carry-over from other donors' samples. The CDR3 protein is CASSFLDYNEQFF. CDR3 in DNA: TGTGCCAGCAGCTTCCTAGACTACAATGAGCAGTTCTTC.